This T cell receptor beta chain was sequenced in a study of blood T cells in healthy people across ages. Overall study findings and caveats: Roughly linear declines in TCR beta diversity per million T cells occurred with age.

Germline assignment: CDR1 SGHRS and CDR2 YFSETQ. After removal of 0 bases from V and 5 bases from J, the junction contained 1 base not matched to a gene. The CDR3 spans 15 residues. This clonotype was seen only a few times. Its target is unknown. Together with a sample-barcoded 5' primer, a J-beta primer mix was included in a second PCR lasting about 6 to 11 cycles. TCRdb fed the 5' RACE reads into MiXCR, producing one record per CDR3 protein. The sample gives about 780,000 distinct CDR3 sequences, under 30% of which show up once; around 3% is in the top ten. Individuals who donated were healthy Caucasians from Russia aged roughly 6 to 100. A further study also used this sample, focusing on T cells of mothers and their children. From that second work: Within related and unrelated pairs, thymic selection shapes TCR recombination output in a similar way.

Sequencing was carried out using blood. The receptor was isolated from a boy younger than 18 in good health. The rearrangement joins TRBV5-1 to TRBJ1-5, with 11 bases aligning to TRBD1. DNA of the CDR3: TGCGCCAGCAGCTTGGGGACAGGGGGCCATCAGCCCCAGCATTTT. Its translation is CASSLGTGGHQPQHF.